This T cell receptor beta chain emerged from a study of blood T cell repertoires in COVID-19. Trimming pared 5 bases from V and 0 bases from J, leaving 11 bases between. Germline loops: CDR1 MNHEY, CDR2 SMNVEV (reference sequence). The CDR3 covers 15 residues. Some clones are missing from TCRdb's copy, which holds only in-frame ones; the method was immunoSEQ multiplex PCR. The sample includes about 480,000 clones, roughly 89% of them seen just once. The sample was peripheral blood. The sequence came from a man in his late teens or twenties with COVID-19, enrolled during active disease. The chain joins TRBV27 to TRBJ2-1; D perhaps matches TRBD2 (6 bases). The CDR3: CASSPNGGSYNEQFF. In DNA, the CDR3 is TGTGCCAGCAGTCCCAACGGGGGCTCCTACAATGAGCAGTTCTTC.